A selection of T cell receptor beta chains follows, all from one sample in a study of shared clonotypes between healthy human individuals. Profiling relied on immunoSEQ multiplex PCR, and the TCRdb table lists in-frame clones only, not all of them. The profile covers around 2,000,000 clones, with 95% appearing a single time and roughly 0.13% taken by the ten largest. The specimen was naive CD4+ T cells sorted from blood. These receptors were collected from a man aged 18 to 35 in good health. Both conserved end residues are part of each CDR3. D genes are given only for firm matches. The size entry is marked missing in some rows and otherwise reads once, few, many or a size class.

d_call,j_call,v_call,clone_size,cdr3_aa,cdr3_nt
TRBD1,TRBJ1-1,TRBV11-3,once,CASSMRGRETEAFF,TGTGCCAGCAGCATGAGGGGGCGTGAGACTGAAGCTTTCTTT
NA,TRBJ1-6,TRBV5-1,NA,CASSLDAGASNSPLHF,TGCGCCAGCAGCTTGGACGCAGGGGCATCTAATTCACCCCTCCACTTT
TRBD1,TRBJ2-7,TRBV5-1,NA,CASSRDSSSYEQYF,TGCGCCAGCAGCCGGGACAGCTCTTCCTACGAGCAGTACTTC
NA,TRBJ2-2,TRBV7-3,NA,CASSGSAGWGTGELFF,TGTGCCAGCAGCGGAAGTGCGGGGTGGGGCACCGGGGAGCTGTTTTTT
NA,TRBJ2-5,TRBV11-3,once,CASIKGPGRLQETQYF,TGTGCCAGCATCAAGGGTCCGGGCAGGCTCCAAGAGACCCAGTACTTC
NA,TRBJ2-7,TRBV7-9,NA,CASSESGEQYF,TGTGCCAGCAGCGAAAGTGGGGAGCAGTACTTC
NA,TRBJ1-1,TRBV20-1,NA,CSTRGRTEAFF,TGCAGTACCCGGGGTAGGACTGAAGCTTTCTTT
NA,TRBJ1-4,TRBV10-3,NA,CAIGAAPGANEKLFF,TGTGCCATAGGAGCAGCGCCGGGGGCTAATGAAAAACTGTTTTTT
TRBD2,TRBJ2-1,TRBV30,NA,CAWSPGTSTYNEQFF,TGTGCCTGGAGCCCCGGGACTAGCACCTACAATGAGCAGTTCTTC
NA,TRBJ1-4,TRBV6-6,NA,CASSYGPTNEKLFF,TGTGCCAGCAGTTATGGGCCAACTAATGAAAAACTGTTTTTT
NA,TRBJ2-7,TRBV19,NA,CASSQTASYEQYF,TGTGCCAGTAGCCAGACAGCCTCCTACGAGCAGTACTTC
TRBD1,TRBJ1-1,TRBV11-1,NA,CASSKHGQGNTEAFF,TGTGCCAGCAGCAAGCACGGACAGGGGAACACTGAAGCTTTCTTT
NA,TRBJ1-2,TRBV27,NA,CASSGPGTSGYTF,TGTGCCAGCAGCGGTCCTGGGACGAGTGGCTACACCTTC
NA,TRBJ2-6,TRBV7-2,NA,CASSLMSGANVLTF,TGTGCCAGCAGCCTAATGAGTGGGGCCAACGTCCTGACTTTC
NA,TRBJ2-5,TRBV11-2,NA,CASSQGLKREETQYF,TGTGCCAGCAGCCAAGGACTAAAGAGGGAAGAGACCCAGTACTTC
NA,TRBJ1-2,TRBV7-2,NA,CASSPVGTSNYGYTF,TGTGCCAGCAGCCCCGTGGGGACCTCAAACTATGGCTACACCTTC
NA,TRBJ1-5,TRBV18,NA,CASSPVGGGEQPQHF,TGTGCCAGCTCACCAGTCGGAGGGGGGGAACAGCCCCAGCATTTT
NA,TRBJ2-7,TRBV18,NA,CASSPPGAYEQYF,TGTGCCAGCTCACCACCCGGGGCCTACGAGCAGTACTTC
NA,TRBJ1-3,TRBV6-1,NA,CASSGGAATFSGNTIYF,TGTGCCAGCAGTGGGGGAGCGGCGACCTTCTCTGGAAACACCATATATTTT
TRBD1,TRBJ1-6,TRBV7-2,NA,CASSLDRGIQPLHF,TGTGCCAGCAGCCTAGACAGGGGAATTCAACCCCTCCACTTT
NA,TRBJ2-3,TRBV13,NA,CASRGAGTDTQYF,TGTGCCAGCAGAGGGGCTGGCACAGATACGCAGTATTTT
NA,TRBJ2-2,TRBV7-9,NA,CASSPSAGELFF,TGTGCCAGCAGCCCTTCCGCCGGGGAGCTGTTTTTT
NA,TRBJ2-5,TRBV5-1,NA,CASSLNGHTQETQYF,TGCGCCAGCAGCTTGAATGGGCATACACAAGAGACCCAGTACTTC
TRBD1,TRBJ1-1,TRBV5-4,NA,CASSSGTATEAFF,TGTGCCAGCAGCTCCGGGACAGCCACTGAAGCTTTCTTT
TRBD1,TRBJ1-4,TRBV30,NA,CAWNEQGVREKLFF,TGTGCCTGGAATGAACAGGGGGTGAGGGAAAAACTGTTTTTT
NA,TRBJ1-1,TRBV6-6,NA,CASSYLGEAFF,TGTGCCAGCAGTTACCTGGGGGAAGCTTTCTTT
TRBD1,TRBJ2-5,TRBV18,NA,CASSPSRTGQETQYF,TGTGCCAGCTCACCATCCCGGACAGGGCAAGAGACCCAGTACTTC
NA,TRBJ2-7,TRBV7-8,NA,CASSLGQSSYEQYF,TGTGCCAGCAGCTTAGGTCAGAGCTCCTACGAGCAGTACTTC
TRBD2,TRBJ2-1,TRBV18,NA,CASSPSGDSYNEQFF,TGTGCCAGCTCACCCAGCGGGGACTCCTACAATGAGCAGTTCTTC
TRBD1,TRBJ1-3,TRBV6-6,NA,CASSSPLRTGTDTIYF,TGTGCCAGCAGTTCCCCGCTCAGGACAGGGACAGACACCATATATTTT
NA,TRBJ2-3,TRBV5-1,NA,CASSPTDRQHTQYF,TGCGCCAGCAGCCCTACGGACCGACAGCATACGCAGTATTTT
NA,TRBJ2-6,TRBV11-2,NA,CASSLGGGGGANVLTF,TGTGCCAGCAGCTTAGGGGGCGGAGGTGGGGCCAACGTCCTGACTTTC
TRBD1,TRBJ2-5,TRBV6-5,NA,CASSYSGQGYRETQYF,TGTGCCAGCAGTTACTCGGGACAGGGGTACCGGGAGACCCAGTACTTC
TRBD2,TRBJ2-1,TRBV7-9,NA,CASRLAVGNEQFF,TGTGCCAGCAGACTAGCGGTGGGGAATGAGCAGTTCTTC
NA,TRBJ1-1,TRBV7-9,NA,CASSLEGGNTEAFF,TGTGCCAGCAGCTTGGAGGGGGGGAACACTGAAGCTTTCTTT
NA,TRBJ2-2,TRBV4-1,NA,CASSPQRGLAGELFF,TGCGCCAGCAGCCCCCAAAGGGGTTTGGCCGGGGAGCTGTTTTTT
NA,TRBJ1-5,TRBV11-3,NA,CASSLCHGIQPQHF,TGTGCCAGCAGCTTGTGTCATGGAATTCAGCCCCAGCATTTT
NA,TRBJ2-7,TRBV4-2,NA,CASSQWERQPVGGQYF,TGTGCCAGCAGCCAATGGGAGAGGCAGCCGGTGGGGGGGCAGTACTTC
NA,TRBJ2-1,TRBV25-1,once,CASSELSSNEQFF,TGTGCCAGCAGTGAATTATCGAGCAATGAGCAGTTCTTC
NA,TRBJ1-6,TRBV6-1,NA,CASRREAGDSPLHF,TGTGCCAGCAGGAGGGAGGCAGGGGATTCACCCCTCCACTTT